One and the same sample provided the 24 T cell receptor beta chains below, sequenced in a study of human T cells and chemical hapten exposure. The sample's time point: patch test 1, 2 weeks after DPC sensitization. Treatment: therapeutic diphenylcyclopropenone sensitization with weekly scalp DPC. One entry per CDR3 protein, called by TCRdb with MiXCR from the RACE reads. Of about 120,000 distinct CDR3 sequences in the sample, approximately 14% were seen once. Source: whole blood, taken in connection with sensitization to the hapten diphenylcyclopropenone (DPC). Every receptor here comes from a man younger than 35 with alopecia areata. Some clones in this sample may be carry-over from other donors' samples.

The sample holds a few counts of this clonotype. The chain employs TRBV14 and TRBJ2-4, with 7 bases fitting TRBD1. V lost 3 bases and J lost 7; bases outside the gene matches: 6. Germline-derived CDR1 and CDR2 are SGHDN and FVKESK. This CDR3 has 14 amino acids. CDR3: CASSQGQIGNIQYF. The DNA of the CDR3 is TGTGCCAGCAGCCAGGGACAGATCGGGAACATTCAGTACTTC. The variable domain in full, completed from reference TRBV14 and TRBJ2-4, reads EAGVTQFPSHSVIEKGQTVTLRCDPISGHDNLYWYRRVMGKEIKFLLHFVKESKQDESGMPNNRFLAERTGGTYSTLKVQPAELEDSGVYFCASSQGQIGNIQYFGAGTRLSVL.

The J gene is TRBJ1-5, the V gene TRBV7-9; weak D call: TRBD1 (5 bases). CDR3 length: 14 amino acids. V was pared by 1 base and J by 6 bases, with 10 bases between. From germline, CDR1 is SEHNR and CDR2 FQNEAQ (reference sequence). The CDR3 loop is CASSLEGFRQPQHF. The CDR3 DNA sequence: TGTGCCAGCAGCTTAGAGGGGTTTCGTCAGCCCCAGCATTTT.

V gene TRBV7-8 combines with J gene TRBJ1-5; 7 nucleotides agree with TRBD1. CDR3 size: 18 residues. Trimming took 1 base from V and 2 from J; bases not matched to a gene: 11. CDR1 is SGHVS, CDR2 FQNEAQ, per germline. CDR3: CASSLGLQGLRGNQPQHF. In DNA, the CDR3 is TGTGCCAGCAGCTTAGGTTTACAGGGGCTTAGGGGCAATCAGCCCCAGCATTTT.

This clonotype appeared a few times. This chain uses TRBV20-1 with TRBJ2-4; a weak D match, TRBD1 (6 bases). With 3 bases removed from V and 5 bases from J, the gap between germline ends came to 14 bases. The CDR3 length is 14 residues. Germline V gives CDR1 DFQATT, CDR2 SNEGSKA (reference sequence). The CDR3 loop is CSASFPQGQNIQYF. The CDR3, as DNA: TGCAGTGCTAGCTTTCCACAGGGCCAAAACATTCAGTACTTC.

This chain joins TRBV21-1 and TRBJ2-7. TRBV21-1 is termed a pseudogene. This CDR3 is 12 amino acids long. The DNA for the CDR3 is TGTGCCAGCAGCAAAAACGATTACGAGCAGTACTTC. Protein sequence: CASSKNDYEQYF.

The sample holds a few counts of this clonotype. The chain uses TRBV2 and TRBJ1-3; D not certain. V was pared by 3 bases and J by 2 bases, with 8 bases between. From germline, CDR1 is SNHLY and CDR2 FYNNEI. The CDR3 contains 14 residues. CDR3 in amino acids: CASSDQAPGNTIYF. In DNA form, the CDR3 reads TGTGCCAGCAGTGACCAAGCTCCTGGAAACACCATATATTTT.

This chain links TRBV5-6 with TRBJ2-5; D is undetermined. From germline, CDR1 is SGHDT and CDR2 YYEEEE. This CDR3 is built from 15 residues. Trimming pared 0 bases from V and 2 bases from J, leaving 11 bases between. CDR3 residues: CASSLASGRQETQYF. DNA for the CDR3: TGTGCCAGCAGCTTGGCTTCGGGTCGGCAAGAGACCCAGTACTTC.

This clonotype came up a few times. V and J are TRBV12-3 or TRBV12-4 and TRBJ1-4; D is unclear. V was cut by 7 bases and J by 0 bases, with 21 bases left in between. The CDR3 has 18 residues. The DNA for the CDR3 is TGTGCCAGCATTGACCGGAAGGACGGCCGATCAACTAATGAAAAACTGTTTTTT. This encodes CASIDRKDGRSTNEKLFF.

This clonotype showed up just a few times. As DNA, the CDR3 is TGTGCCAGCTCACCCGATGTCCTGATCTCCTACAATGAGCAGTTCTTC. Amino acids: CASSPDVLISYNEQFF. The chain uses TRBV18 and TRBJ2-1; no clear D gene. Trimming cost V 3 bases and J 0 bases, with 12 bases left between them. Germline CDR1 and CDR2: KGHSH and LQKENI. CDR3 length: 16 residues.

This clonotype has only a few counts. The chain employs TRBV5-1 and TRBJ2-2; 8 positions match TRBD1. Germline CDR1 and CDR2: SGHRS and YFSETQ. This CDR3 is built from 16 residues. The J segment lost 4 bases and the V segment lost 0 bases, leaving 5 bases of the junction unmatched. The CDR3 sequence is CASSLAGTGATGELFF. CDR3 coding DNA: TGCGCCAGCAGCTTGGCAGGGACAGGAGCCACCGGGGAGCTGTTTTTT. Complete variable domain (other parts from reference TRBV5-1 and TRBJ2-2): KAGVTQTPRYLIKTRGQQVTLSCSPISGHRSVSWYQQTPGQGLQFLFEYFSETQRNKGNFPGRFSGRQFSNSRSEMNVSTLELGDSALYLCASSLAGTGATGELFFGEGSRLTVL.

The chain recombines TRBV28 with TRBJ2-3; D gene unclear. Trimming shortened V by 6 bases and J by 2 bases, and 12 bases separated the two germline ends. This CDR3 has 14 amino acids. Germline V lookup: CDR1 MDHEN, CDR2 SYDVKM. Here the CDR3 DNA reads TGTGCCAGCAGATTTCATGTCCCCACAGATACGCAGTATTTT. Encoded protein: CASRFHVPTDTQYF. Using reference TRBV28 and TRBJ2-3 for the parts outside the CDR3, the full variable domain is DVKVTQSSRYLVKRTGEKVFLECVQDMDHENMFWYRQDPGLGLRLIYFSYDVKMKEKGDIPEGYSVSREKKERFSLILESASTNQTSMYLCASRFHVPTDTQYFGPGTRLTVL.

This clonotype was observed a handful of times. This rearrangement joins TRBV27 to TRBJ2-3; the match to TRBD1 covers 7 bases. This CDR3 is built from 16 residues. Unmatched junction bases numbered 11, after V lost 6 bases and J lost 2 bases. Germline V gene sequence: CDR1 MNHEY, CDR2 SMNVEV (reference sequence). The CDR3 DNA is TGTGCCAGCAGCCGTTACCCGGACAGGTCCACAGATACGCAGTATTTT. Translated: CASSRYPDRSTDTQYF.

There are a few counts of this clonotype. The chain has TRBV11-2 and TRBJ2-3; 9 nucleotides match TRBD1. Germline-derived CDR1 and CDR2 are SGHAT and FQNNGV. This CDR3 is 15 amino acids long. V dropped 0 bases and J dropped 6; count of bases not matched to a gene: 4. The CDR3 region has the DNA TGTGCCAGCAGCTTAGAGGGACAGGGTCGGGATACGCAGTATTTT. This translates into CASSLEGQGRDTQYF.

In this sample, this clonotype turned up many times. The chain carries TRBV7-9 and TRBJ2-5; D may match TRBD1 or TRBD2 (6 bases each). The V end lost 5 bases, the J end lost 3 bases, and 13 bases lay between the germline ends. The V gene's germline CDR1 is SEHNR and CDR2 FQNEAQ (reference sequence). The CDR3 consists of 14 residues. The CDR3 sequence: CASSPTGGEETQYF. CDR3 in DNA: TGTGCCAGCAGCCCGACAGGAGGGGAAGAGACCCAGTACTTC.

The CDR3 DNA sequence: TGCAGTGCTATACCGAGGACAGGGTACGAGCAGTACTTC. Its translation: CSAIPRTGYEQYF. V gene TRBV20-1 combines with J gene TRBJ2-7; 8 bases line up with TRBD1. CDR1 DFQATT and CDR2 SNEGSKA come from the germline V gene (reference sequence). The CDR3 length is 13 residues. Unmatched junction bases numbered 6, after V lost 4 bases and J lost 4 bases.

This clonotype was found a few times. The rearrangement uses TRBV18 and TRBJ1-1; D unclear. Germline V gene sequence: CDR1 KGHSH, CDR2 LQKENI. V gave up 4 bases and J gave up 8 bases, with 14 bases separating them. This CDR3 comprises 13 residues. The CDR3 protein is CASSQKEKIEAFF. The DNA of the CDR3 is TGTGCCAGCTCACAAAAGGAAAAAATCGAAGCTTTCTTT. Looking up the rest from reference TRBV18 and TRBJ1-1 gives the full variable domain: NAGVMQNPRHLVRRRGQEARLRCSPMKGHSHVYWYRQLPEEGLKFMVYLQKENIIDESGMPKERFSAEFPKEGPSILRIQQVVRGDSAAYFCASSQKEKIEAFFGQGTRLTVV.

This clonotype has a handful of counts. The CDR3 spells CASRQGAATGELFF. The CDR3 DNA is TGTGCCAGCCGTCAGGGGGCTGCCACCGGGGAGCTGTTTTTT. This chain joins TRBV11-2 and TRBJ2-2; 8 nucleotides agree with TRBD1. Trimming took 8 bases from V and 4 from J; bases not matched to a gene: 6. The CDR3 covers 14 residues. The germline V gene encodes CDR1 SGHAT and CDR2 FQNNGV.

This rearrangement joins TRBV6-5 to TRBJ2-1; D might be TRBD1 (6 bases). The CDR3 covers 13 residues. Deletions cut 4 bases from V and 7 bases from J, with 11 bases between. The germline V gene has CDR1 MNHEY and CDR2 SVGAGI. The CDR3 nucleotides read TGTGCCAGCAGTTTAAACAGGGAAAATGAGCAGTTCTTC. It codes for CASSLNRENEQFF.

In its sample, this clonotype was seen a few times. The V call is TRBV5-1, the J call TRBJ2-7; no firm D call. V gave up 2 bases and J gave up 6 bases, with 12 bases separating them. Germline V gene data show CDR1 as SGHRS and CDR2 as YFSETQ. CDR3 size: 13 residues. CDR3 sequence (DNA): TGCGCCAGCAGCTTCGCCGAGACCGTCGAGCAGTACTTC. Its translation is CASSFAETVEQYF. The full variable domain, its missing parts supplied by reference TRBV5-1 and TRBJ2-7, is KAGVTQTPRYLIKTRGQQVTLSCSPISGHRSVSWYQQTPGQGLQFLFEYFSETQRNKGNFPGRFSGRQFSNSRSEMNVSTLELGDSALYLCASSFAETVEQYFGPGTRLTVT.

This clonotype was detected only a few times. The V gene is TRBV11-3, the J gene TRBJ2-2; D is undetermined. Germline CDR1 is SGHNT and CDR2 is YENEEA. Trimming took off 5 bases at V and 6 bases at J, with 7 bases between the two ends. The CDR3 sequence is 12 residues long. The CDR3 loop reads CASSPSPGELFF. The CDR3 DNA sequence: TGTGCCAGCAGCCCCTCCCCCGGGGAGCTGTTTTTT.

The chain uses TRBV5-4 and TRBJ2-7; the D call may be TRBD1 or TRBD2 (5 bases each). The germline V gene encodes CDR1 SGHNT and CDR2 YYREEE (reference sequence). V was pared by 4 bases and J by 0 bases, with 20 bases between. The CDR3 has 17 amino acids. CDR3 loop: CASSQGAGLAISYEQYF. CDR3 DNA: TGTGCCAGCAGCCAAGGTGCAGGGCTAGCTATCTCCTACGAGCAGTACTTC.

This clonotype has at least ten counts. This chain's CDR3 is CASSYEGVNGYTF. The CDR3 DNA sequence: TGTGCCAGCAGTTACGAGGGGGTTAATGGCTACACCTTC. The chain employs TRBV6-2 or TRBV6-3 and TRBJ1-2; the D gene is possibly TRBD1 (6 bases). The CDR3 consists of 13 residues. Deletions cut 2 bases from V and 6 bases from J, with 10 bases between. The V gene's germline CDR1 is MNHEY and CDR2 SVGEGT.

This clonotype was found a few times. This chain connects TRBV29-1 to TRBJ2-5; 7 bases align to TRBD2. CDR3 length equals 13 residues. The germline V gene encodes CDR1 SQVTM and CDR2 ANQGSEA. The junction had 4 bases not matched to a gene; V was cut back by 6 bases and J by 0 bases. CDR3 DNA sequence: TGCAGCGTGGACCGGGAGGACCAAGAGACCCAGTACTTC. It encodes CSVDREDQETQYF.

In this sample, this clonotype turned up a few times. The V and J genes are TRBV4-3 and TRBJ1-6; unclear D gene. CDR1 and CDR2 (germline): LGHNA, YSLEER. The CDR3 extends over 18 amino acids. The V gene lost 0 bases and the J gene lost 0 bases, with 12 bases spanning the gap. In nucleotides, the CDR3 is TGCGCCAGCAGCCAAGACAGTCCCCCGAGCTCCTATAATTCACCCCTCCACTTT. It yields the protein CASSQDSPPSSYNSPLHF.